Below, 23 T cell receptor beta chains from the same sample are listed, as sequenced in a study of cytomegalovirus exposure and HLA in healthy donors. 60 Vbeta and 13 Jbeta primers were used in PCR. Using immunoSEQ multiplex PCR, the repertoire was profiled, and TCRdb retains in-frame clones only, with some absent. This repertoire includes around 70,000 clones. Sequences were obtained from PBMCs. All receptors derive from a woman in her 30s in good health and CMV-seronegative.

The chain recombines TRBV5-4 with TRBJ2-7; 10 nucleotides match TRBD2. Germline lookup yields CDR1 SGHNT and CDR2 YYREEE (reference sequence). The CDR3 spans 14 residues. Trimming at V came to 4 bases and at J to 4 bases, leaving 5 bases not matched to a gene. The CDR3: CASSISSGRYEQYF. CDR3 in DNA: TGTGCCAGCAGCATCTCTAGCGGGAGATACGAGCAGTACTTC.

The chain employs TRBV11-2 and TRBJ2-7, with D perhaps matching TRBD2 (6 bases). V lost 1 base and J 6 bases, leaving 25 bases between the germline ends. This CDR3 comprises 18 residues. CDR1 SGHAT and CDR2 FQNNGV come from the germline V gene. CDR3 in amino acids: CASSLGDLLGGKLGEQYF. Written as DNA, the CDR3 is TGTGCCAGCAGCTTAGGCGATCTGTTAGGAGGGAAGTTGGGCGAGCAGTACTTC.

This rearrangement joins TRBV6-5 to TRBJ2-7, with D maybe TRBD1 (5 bases). Germline CDR1 is MNHEY and CDR2 is SVGAGI. Deletions cut 6 bases from V and 1 base from J, with 10 bases between. CDR3 length: 13 residues. CDR3 loop: CASRPTASYEQYF. Here the CDR3 DNA reads TGTGCCAGCAGACCGACAGCGTCCTACGAGCAGTACTTC.

This chain uses TRBV18 with TRBJ2-5, with 7 bases fitting TRBD2. The CDR3 totals 13 residues. V trimming: 3 bases; J trimming: 4 bases; junction bases outside the gene matches: 2. Germline CDR1 KGHSH, CDR2 LQKENI. CDR3 in DNA: TGTGCCAGCTCACCGAGCGGGGCAGAGACCCAGTACTTC. It codes for CASSPSGAETQYF.

The chain employs TRBV9 and TRBJ2-5, with 9 bases that match TRBD1. Germline V gene data show CDR1 as SGDLS and CDR2 as YYNGEE. The CDR3 is 18 residues long. The ends lost 0 bases at V and 4 bases at J; junction bases unmatched: 13. CDR3 protein: CASSVGGGDRVGRETQYF. CDR3 in DNA: TGTGCCAGCAGCGTAGGGGGTGGGGACAGGGTGGGTCGAGAGACCCAGTACTTC. The full variable domain, its missing parts supplied by reference TRBV9 and TRBJ2-5, is DSGVTQTPKHLITATGQRVTLRCSPRSGDLSVYWYQQSLDQGLQFLIQYYNGEERAKGNILERFSAQQFPDLHSELNLSSLELGDSALYFCASSVGGGDRVGRETQYFGPGTRLLVL.

Here the CDR3 reads CASSLVAGGTYEQYF. Here the CDR3 DNA reads TGTGCCAGCAGCTTGGTGGCGGGGGGGACCTACGAGCAGTACTTC. The rearrangement links TRBV5-6 to TRBJ2-7; 9 bases map to TRBD2. Germline CDR1 is SGHDT and CDR2 is YYEEEE. Trimming at V came to 0 bases and at J to 2 bases, leaving 3 bases not matched to a gene. The CDR3 length is 15 residues.

This chain links TRBV7-9 with TRBJ1-2; D is perhaps TRBD1 (6 bases). Per the germline V gene, CDR1 is SEHNR and CDR2 is FQNEAQ (reference sequence). CDR3 length equals 14 residues. Between the trimmed V and J ends, which lost 1 base and 6 bases, there was a span of 12 bases. The CDR3: CASSLGRGADGYTF. CDR3 bases: TGTGCCAGCAGCTTAGGTCGGGGGGCGGATGGCTACACCTTC.

This sequence joins TRBV28 and TRBJ1-2; TRBD1 aligns across 9 bases. The V and J ends lost 8 bases and 1 base, in that order; junction bases with no gene match: 11. This CDR3 region has 16 residues. Germline-derived CDR1 and CDR2 are MDHEN and SYDVKM. DNA for the CDR3: TGTGCCAGCGGCCCGGGACAGGGATTCGTTAACTATGGCTACACCTTC. Protein sequence: CASGPGQGFVNYGYTF.

The CDR3 DNA is TGTGCCTGGAGTGGGATAGGGTTAGCGGGGAGGGAGCAGTACTTC. Translating gives CAWSGIGLAGREQYF. The chain is built from TRBV30 and TRBJ2-7; 8 positions agree with TRBD2. V lost 1 base, J lost 7 bases, and 12 bases stayed unmatched. The germline CDR1 and CDR2 sequences are GTSNPN and SVGIG (reference sequence). The CDR3 loop spans 15 amino acids.

This chain uses TRBV12-2 with TRBJ2-5; the DNA was not used to check the table's D call, TRBD1. TRBV12-2 is shown as a pseudogene. This CDR3 comprises 16 residues. Here the CDR3 reads CASRLRGKLYQETQYF. The CDR3 DNA reads TGTGCAAGTCGCCTTAGGGGCAAACTGTACCAAGAGACCCAGTACTTC.

The chain recombines TRBV18 with TRBJ1-4, with 11 bases aligning to TRBD1. J was trimmed by 3 bases and V by 3 bases; bases with no gene match: 12. This CDR3 spans 19 amino acids. Germline CDR1 is KGHSH and CDR2 is LQKENI. The CDR3 DNA reads as TGTGCCAGCTCACCCCCTGGGACAGGGGGTGTACGGGCTAATGAAAAACTGTTTTTT. Translating gives CASSPPGTGGVRANEKLFF.

The rearrangement links TRBV29-1 to TRBJ1-2; unclear D gene. The CDR3 is 12 amino acids. In germline, CDR1 is SQVTM, CDR2 ANQGSEA. Between the trimmed V and J ends, which lost 2 bases and 2 bases, there was a span of 6 bases. CDR3: CSVETLNYGYTF. The DNA for the CDR3 is TGCAGCGTTGAAACCCTAAACTATGGCTACACCTTC. Supplemented by reference TRBV29-1 and TRBJ1-2, the full variable domain reads SAVISQKPSRDICQRGTSLTIQCQVDSQVTMMFWYRQQPGQSLTLIATANQGSEATYESGFVIDKFPISRPNLTFSTLTVSNMSPEDSSIYLCSVETLNYGYTFGSGTRLTVV.

This chain joins TRBV6-4 and TRBJ2-2, with D maybe TRBD1 (7 bases). The CDR3 has 16 amino acids. Trimming took 3 bases from V and 4 from J, leaving 15 bases between them. CDR1 and CDR2 from the germline V gene are MRHNA and SNTAGT. CDR3: CASSETGDGSTGELFF. For the CDR3, the DNA is TGTGCCAGCAGTGAAACAGGGGACGGGAGCACCGGGGAGCTGTTTTTT.

V and J are TRBV29-1 and TRBJ2-2, with D maybe TRBD2 (5 bases). V lost 7 bases and J lost 5, with 17 bases in between. Germline lookup yields CDR1 SQVTM and CDR2 ANQGSEA. This CDR3 is built from 14 residues. This CDR3 is CSGTGPTGTGELFF. CDR3 nucleotides: TGCAGCGGGACCGGGCCTACGGGAACCGGGGAGCTGTTTTTT.

The rearrangement links TRBV30 to TRBJ2-7, with D possibly TRBD1 on 5 matching bases. The germline gives CDR1 GTSNPN, CDR2 SVGIG (reference sequence). The CDR3 is made up of 16 amino acids. V gave up 8 bases and J gave up 4 bases, with 27 bases separating them. Here the CDR3 reads CALDPDARKGLYEQYF. The DNA for the CDR3 is TGTGCCCTGGACCCGGACGCACGGAAGGGGCTTTACGAGCAGTACTTC.

The CDR3 spells CASSATGDEQYF. The CDR3 nucleotides read TGTGCCAGCAGTGCGACAGGAGACGAGCAGTACTTC. This chain connects TRBV6-1 to TRBJ2-7; TRBD1 is a possible D gene (6 bases). CDR1 MNHNS and CDR2 SASEGT come from the germline V gene. This CDR3 has 12 amino acids. The V end lost 4 bases, the J end lost 5 bases, and 9 bases lay between the germline ends.

The genes are TRBV6-6 and TRBJ1-5; TRBD1 aligns across 9 bases. The V gene end was trimmed by 5 bases and the J gene end by 7 bases; junction bases not matched to a gene: 9. Per germline, CDR1 MNHNY and CDR2 SVGAGI (reference sequence). The CDR3 has 15 amino acids. This CDR3 is CASSNRDREGQPQHF. The CDR3, as DNA: TGTGCCAGCAGTAACCGGGACAGGGAGGGACAGCCCCAGCATTTT.

V gene TRBV6-1 combines with J gene TRBJ1-1; 10 bases align to TRBD1. The CDR3 extends over 14 amino acids. CDR1 and CDR2 from the germline V gene are MNHNS and SASEGT. Trimming removed 5 bases from V and 5 bases from J; junction bases left unmatched: 5. The DNA of the CDR3 is TGTGCCAGCAGTCGGGACAGGGGAGGGACTGAAGCTTTCTTT. It encodes CASSRDRGGTEAFF.

The DNA of the CDR3 is TGTGCCAGCGGGGGATTAACAGGGAACGAGCAGTACTTC. Protein sequence: CASGGLTGNEQYF. This rearrangement joins TRBV6-1 to TRBJ2-7, with D possibly TRBD1 on 6 matching bases. There are 13 residues in the CDR3. Trimming cost V 8 bases and J 5 bases, with 16 bases left between them. Germline CDR1 and CDR2: MNHNS and SASEGT.

This sequence joins TRBV11-2 and TRBJ1-1, with D uncertain. Deletions cut 3 bases from V and 0 bases from J, with 8 bases between. The germline gives CDR1 SGHAT, CDR2 FQNNGV. The CDR3 runs 14 residues. CDR3 sequence reads: CASSLSGLNTEAFF. CDR3 DNA: TGTGCCAGCAGCTTGAGCGGTCTGAACACTGAAGCTTTCTTT.

The chain recombines TRBV27 with TRBJ1-1; D is undetermined. This CDR3 is built from 16 residues. Trimming shortened V by 4 bases and J by 6 bases, and 21 bases separated the two germline ends. CDR1 is MNHEY, CDR2 SMNVEV, per germline (reference sequence). The CDR3 nucleotides are TGTGCCAGCAGTTCCCCCCTTAGGGAGGCTCTCCCTGAAGCTTTCTTT. Residues: CASSSPLREALPEAFF.

The rearrangement uses TRBV29-1 and TRBJ2-6, with D possibly matching TRBD1 (5 bases). V lost 6 bases and J 0 bases, leaving 18 bases between the germline ends. The CDR3 loop spans 17 amino acids. CDR1 is SQVTM, CDR2 ANQGSEA, per germline. The CDR3 DNA follows: TGCAGCGTCCGGGCCAGGAGTGGGGCCTCTGGGGCCAACGTCCTGACTTTC. This encodes CSVRARSGASGANVLTF.

The chain couples TRBV9 to TRBJ2-3; 8 nucleotides match TRBD2. The germline V gene encodes CDR1 SGDLS and CDR2 YYNGEE. The CDR3 has 17 residues. The V segment lost 0 bases and the J segment 2 bases; nucleotides outside the gene matches: 8. CDR3 amino acids: CASSVAPGLGNTDTQYF. DNA for the CDR3: TGTGCCAGCAGCGTAGCCCCGGGACTAGGGAACACAGATACGCAGTATTTT.